Shown below are 32 T cell receptor beta chains from a single sample sequenced in a study of radiotherapy plus CTLA-4 blockade in lung cancer. Sequencing was performed with immunoSEQ multiplex PCR; in TCRdb, only in-frame clones are kept and a portion is missing. Among about 36,000 clones listed, approximately 72% were seen once. The sequenced sample was peripheral blood, obtained from a patient treated with radiotherapy plus ipilimumab. These receptors originate from a human donor with non-small cell lung cancer who had stable disease on radiotherapy plus ipilimumab.

The rearrangement uses TRBV5-5 and TRBJ2-2, with D unclear. The CDR3 sequence is 15 residues long. Trimming took off 4 bases at V and 5 bases at J, with 15 bases between the two ends. Germline V gives CDR1 SGHKS, CDR2 YYEKEE (reference sequence). This chain's CDR3 is CASSPSYQLTGELFF. The CDR3 DNA reads TGTGCCAGCAGCCCATCATATCAACTTACCGGGGAGCTGTTTTTT. Based on the CDR3 plus reference TRBV5-5 and TRBJ2-2, the full variable domain is DAGVTQSPTHLIKTRGQQVTLRCSPISGHKSVSWYQQVLGQGPQFIFQYYEKEERGRGNFPDRFSARQFPNYSSELNVNALLLGDSALYLCASSPSYQLTGELFFGEGSRLTVL.

The chain links TRBV2 to TRBJ1-1; tentative D call: TRBD1 (5 bases). The CDR3 totals 14 residues. Looked up from germline, CDR1 is SNHLY and CDR2 is FYNNEI. V gave up 7 bases and J gave up 4 bases, with 16 bases separating them. The CDR3 DNA reads as TGTGCCAGCACCCAGCAGCAGGGTATCACTGAAGCTTTCTTT. Its translation: CASTQQQGITEAFF. Full variable domain (missing parts from reference TRBV2 and TRBJ1-1): EPEVTQTPSHQVTQMGQEVILRCVPISNHLYFYWYRQILGQKVEFLVSFYNNEISEKSEIFDDQFSVERPDGSNFTLKIRSTKLEDSAMYFCASTQQQGITEAFFGQGTRLTVV.

CDR3: CASSLSRMNTEAFF. CDR3 DNA sequence: TGTGCCAGCAGTTTGTCGCGGATGAACACTGAAGCTTTCTTT. The rearrangement joins TRBV27 to TRBJ1-1; no clear D. Germline V gives CDR1 MNHEY, CDR2 SMNVEV (reference sequence). This CDR3 comprises 14 residues. With 3 bases removed from V and 0 bases from J, the gap between germline ends came to 8 bases.

V usage is TRBV19 and J usage is TRBJ1-6; D is unresolved. Trimming shortened V by 7 bases and J by 15 bases, and 19 bases separated the two germline ends. The CDR3 covers 13 residues. Germline V gives CDR1 LNHDA, CDR2 SQIVND (reference sequence). The chain's CDR3 is CASTDMVEPHLHF. The CDR3 nucleotides are TGTGCCAGTACCGACATGGTGGAACCGCACCTCCACTTT. The full variable domain, in which reference TRBV19 and TRBJ1-6 provide the parts outside the CDR3, is DGGITQSPKYLFRKEGQNVTLSCEQNLNHDAMYWYRQDPGQGLRLIYYSQIVNDFQKGDIAEGYSVSREKKESFPLTVTSAQKNPTAFYLCASTDMVEPHLHFGNGTRLTVT.

This chain links TRBV5-6 with TRBJ1-2; D gene unclear. Germline CDR1 and CDR2: SGHDT and YYEEEE. The CDR3 is 14 residues long. V lost 0 bases and J lost 4, with 10 bases in between. Here the CDR3 reads CASSLDQSFYGYTF. Here the CDR3 DNA reads TGTGCCAGCAGCTTGGACCAGTCCTTCTATGGCTACACCTTC.

This chain uses TRBV6-1 with TRBJ2-7; D is uncertain. Trimming removed 7 bases from V and 4 bases from J, with 11 bases in between. In germline, CDR1 is MNHNS, CDR2 SASEGT. CDR3 length: 12 residues. DNA for the CDR3: TGTGCCAGCACGAAACGGTCTTACGAGCAGTACTTC. This codes for CASTKRSYEQYF.

The V gene is TRBV2, the J gene TRBJ2-5; D gene unclear. The CDR3 is made up of 13 amino acids. The germline V gene encodes CDR1 SNHLY and CDR2 FYNNEI. The ends were cut back, 7 bases at V and 0 bases at J, with 9 bases in the middle. The DNA of the CDR3 is TGTGCCAGCACTAGGCGGTACCAAGAGACCCAGTACTTC. Protein product: CASTRRYQETQYF.

The genes are TRBV27 and TRBJ1-5; 8 positions match TRBD1. J lost 5 bases, V lost 4 bases, and 13 bases had no gene match. The CDR3 sequence is 17 residues long. The germline gives CDR1 MNHEY, CDR2 SMNVEV (reference sequence). DNA for the CDR3: TGTGCCAGCAGTTCAACAATTCCGGACAGGGAGTATCAGCCCCAGCATTTT. Translated, it gives CASSSTIPDREYQPQHF.

The rearrangement links TRBV19 to TRBJ1-5, with D possibly TRBD1 on 5 matching bases. CDR3 length: 16 residues. Germline CDR1 is LNHDA and CDR2 is SQIVND (reference sequence). V lost 3 bases and J 5 bases, leaving 17 bases between the germline ends. CDR3 nucleotide sequence: TGTGCCAGTAGTATTTGGAGGGGAAGGGAGGATCAGCCCCAGCATTTT. Protein product: CASSIWRGREDQPQHF.

The gene calls are TRBV2 and TRBJ1-2; 7 nucleotides line up with TRBD1. The length of the CDR3 is 14 residues. The germline CDR1 and CDR2 sequences are SNHLY and FYNNEI. The V gene end was trimmed by 2 bases and the J gene end by 10 bases; junction bases not matched to a gene: 10. CDR3 region: CASSEIEGADDYTF. The CDR3 DNA reads TGTGCCAGCAGTGAAATTGAGGGGGCGGACGACTACACCTTC. The variable domain in full, with the rest retrieved from reference TRBV2 and TRBJ1-2, is EPEVTQTPSHQVTQMGQEVILRCVPISNHLYFYWYRQILGQKVEFLVSFYNNEISEKSEIFDDQFSVERPDGSNFTLKIRSTKLEDSAMYFCASSEIEGADDYTFGSGTRLTVV.

This chain joins TRBV4-3 and TRBJ1-2; 8 nucleotides line up with TRBD1. The CDR3 extends over 15 amino acids. V trimming: 0 bases; J trimming: 8 bases; junction bases outside the gene matches: 8. Per the germline V gene, CDR1 is LGHNA and CDR2 is YSLEER. The CDR3 reads CASSQEMTGARGYTF. The CDR3, as DNA: TGCGCCAGCAGCCAAGAGATGACAGGGGCGAGGGGCTACACCTTC.

The count of this clone is one. The V call is TRBV29-1, the J call TRBJ2-3; 7 bases fit TRBD1. With 7 bases clipped from V and 3 bases from J, the junction kept 7 bases outside the gene matches. Germline V gene sequence: CDR1 SQVTM, CDR2 ANQGSEA. The CDR3 runs to 13 residues. The CDR3 DNA reads as TGCAGCGGGGGGACAGTGTCTACAGATACGCAGTATTTT. Translating gives CSGGTVSTDTQYF.

The CDR3 sequence is CASSITGVRTEAFF. CDR3 nucleotides: TGTGCCAGCAGTATCACAGGGGTCCGCACTGAAGCTTTCTTT. This chain joins TRBV6-1 and TRBJ1-1, with 7 positions matching TRBD1. The J segment lost 4 bases and the V segment lost 5 bases, leaving 7 bases of the junction unmatched. This CDR3 is built from 14 residues. The germline V gene has CDR1 MNHNS and CDR2 SASEGT.

The chain recombines TRBV7-2 with TRBJ2-1; D perhaps matches TRBD1 (5 bases). The CDR3 runs to 17 residues. The V gene's germline CDR1 is SGHTA and CDR2 FQGNSA. V dropped 2 bases and J dropped 0 bases, with 14 bases sitting between them. This CDR3 reads CASSLHSQGSSYNEQFF. In DNA, the CDR3 is TGTGCCAGCAGCTTACACTCGCAGGGTAGCTCCTACAATGAGCAGTTCTTC. The full variable domain, completed using reference TRBV7-2 and TRBJ2-1, is GAGVSQSPSNKVTEKGKDVELRCDPISGHTALYWYRQSLGQGLEFLIYFQGNSAPDKSGLPSDRFSAERTGGSVSTLTIQRTQQEDSAVYLCASSLHSQGSSYNEQFFGPGTRLTVL.

Written as DNA, the CDR3 is TGTGCCAGCAGTTACTGGAGAGGGAGGGAGCTGTTTTTT. Encoded protein: CASSYWRGRELFF. The V call is TRBV6-6, the J call TRBJ2-2; possible D gene TRBD2, 5 bases. Germline lookup yields CDR1 MNHNY and CDR2 SVGAGI (reference sequence). V lost 1 base and J 9 bases, leaving 9 bases between the germline ends. CDR3 size: 13 residues.

The J gene is TRBJ2-3, the V gene TRBV30, with a tentative D call TRBD2 (6 bases). The CDR3 consists of 14 residues. V shed 4 bases and J shed 2 bases, with 13 bases lying between them. CDR1 and CDR2 (germline): GTSNPN, SVGIG (reference sequence). The CDR3 region is CAWTKGGDTDTQYF. CDR3 nucleotides: TGTGCCTGGACGAAGGGCGGGGACACAGATACGCAGTATTTT.

V and J are TRBV2 and TRBJ2-5, with a weak D call TRBD1 (5 bases). V was cut by 8 bases and J by 4 bases, with 11 bases left in between. The CDR3 contains 12 residues. CDR1 and CDR2 (germline): SNHLY, FYNNEI. As DNA, the CDR3 is TGTGCCAGCGGGTTGGGGCGAGAGACCCAGTACTTC. This codes for CASGLGRETQYF.

The rearrangement links TRBV19 to TRBJ1-2; no reliable D call. CDR3 size: 13 residues. V lost 3 bases to trimming and J lost 6 bases, with 11 bases between them. Germline V CDR1 and CDR2: LNHDA, SQIVND (reference sequence). CDR3 DNA: TGTGCCAGTAGTATCTACAGCGGACATGGCTACACCTTC. Protein: CASSIYSGHGYTF.

This chain uses TRBV7-2 with TRBJ1-1, with D possibly TRBD1 on 5 matching bases. Per germline, CDR1 SGHTA and CDR2 FQGNSA. The CDR3 totals 14 residues. V lost 5 bases, J lost 5 bases, and 15 bases lay in between. In DNA, the CDR3 is TGTGCCAGCAGCGCCCATCAGGGCTCGACTGAAGCTTTCTTT. Translating it yields CASSAHQGSTEAFF.

This chain connects TRBV5-6 to TRBJ2-7, with a tentative D call TRBD1 (5 bases). Trimming left V 2 bases short and J 2 bases short, with 14 bases between. Germline CDR1 and CDR2: SGHDT and YYEEEE. The length of the CDR3 is 15 residues. The CDR3 region has the DNA TGTGCCAGCAGCTTAGAGCTGGGGCTAACCTACGAGCAGTACTTC. Its protein product is CASSLELGLTYEQYF.

The V gene is TRBV6-5, the J gene TRBJ1-2; D ambiguous. The CDR3 spans 11 residues. V was trimmed by 8 bases and J by 3 bases, leaving 7 bases between them. CDR1 is MNHEY and CDR2 is SVGAGI in the germline V gene. CDR3 sequence (DNA): TGTGCCAGCGGGAGTTACTATGGCTACACCTTC. It specifies CASGSYYGYTF.

CDR3 nucleotide sequence: TGTGCCAGTAGCATTACAGGGGGCTCCTACAATGAGCAGTTCTTC. This gives the protein CASSITGGSYNEQFF. The gene calls are TRBV19 and TRBJ2-1, with 8 bases that match TRBD1. CDR1 and CDR2 (germline): LNHDA, SQIVND (reference sequence). After removal of 6 bases from V and 0 bases from J, the junction contained 4 bases not matched to a gene. The CDR3 is 15 amino acids.

The chain carries TRBV5-4 and TRBJ2-2; 9 bases align to TRBD1. The CDR3 is 15 residues long. V shed 0 bases and J 5 bases; nucleotides not matched to a gene: 2. The germline gives CDR1 SGHNT, CDR2 YYREEE (reference sequence). The CDR3 nucleotides are TGTGCCAGCAGCTTGGCGGGACAGGGTACCGGGGAGCTGTTTTTT. Translation: CASSLAGQGTGELFF.

The chain recombines TRBV5-1 with TRBJ2-1, with 7 bases aligning to TRBD2. CDR3 length: 14 residues. Trimming at V came to 4 bases and at J to 5 bases, leaving 6 bases not matched to a gene. The germline V gene encodes CDR1 SGHRS and CDR2 YFSETQ. This CDR3 reads CASSPPAGNNEQFF. Here the CDR3 DNA reads TGCGCCAGCAGCCCCCCAGCGGGGAACAATGAGCAGTTCTTC.

This clone was counted a few times. The chain recombines TRBV30 with TRBJ2-7; D not resolved. The germline V gene encodes CDR1 GTSNPN and CDR2 SVGIG (reference sequence). The CDR3 has 14 residues. Trimming left V 3 bases short and J 3 bases short, with 15 bases between. The CDR3, as DNA: TGTGCCTGGAGCGCATCCGGGTCCCGCTACGAGCAGTACTTC. It is translated as CAWSASGSRYEQYF.

This clone was seen more than once but under ten times. J is TRBJ1-2 and V is TRBV19; 9 nucleotides align to TRBD1. In germline, CDR1 is LNHDA, CDR2 SQIVND (reference sequence). V lost 3 bases, J lost 6 bases, and 11 bases stayed unmatched. The CDR3 is 16 residues long. The chain's CDR3 is CASSIPRPTGGHGYTF. For the CDR3, the DNA is TGTGCCAGTAGTATCCCCCGACCCACAGGGGGCCATGGCTACACCTTC.

This clone came up a few times. The rearrangement links TRBV5-8 to TRBJ1-1; D remains unclear. The CDR3 contains 15 residues. CDR1 is SGHTS, CDR2 YDEGEE, per germline. The V and J ends lost 3 bases and 3 bases respectively, with 15 bases between them. The DNA of the CDR3 is TGTGCCAGCAGCTCGGGAAGGTGGCCCGACACTGAAGCTTTCTTT. Amino acids: CASSSGRWPDTEAFF.

The chain uses TRBV10-3 and TRBJ1-2; 8 bases are a match to TRBD1. V lost 4 bases, J lost 7 bases, and 5 bases stayed unmatched. The CDR3 has 13 residues. CDR1 is ENHRY and CDR2 is SYGVKD in the germline V gene. DNA of the CDR3: TGTGCCATCAGTGCCCAGGGGGCGCGTGGCTACACCTTC. Amino acids: CAISAQGARGYTF.

This chain uses TRBV29-1 with TRBJ1-5, with a possible D match to TRBD1 (6 bases). This CDR3 comprises 13 residues. Germline CDR1 and CDR2: SQVTM and ANQGSEA. V was shortened by 6 bases and J by 3 bases, with 12 bases between the two germline ends. CDR3 loop: CSVSRGVNQPQHF. The CDR3 DNA follows: TGCAGCGTGTCCAGGGGCGTCAATCAGCCCCAGCATTTT. Looking up the rest from reference TRBV29-1 and TRBJ1-5 gives the full variable domain: SAVISQKPSRDICQRGTSLTIQCQVDSQVTMMFWYRQQPGQSLTLIATANQGSEATYESGFVIDKFPISRPNLTFSTLTVSNMSPEDSSIYLCSVSRGVNQPQHFGDGTRLSIL.

A note on this clone: Sequence at one end of the junction differs from germline and may be a read error. The chain joins TRBV5-8 to TRBJ1-2; D remains unclear. The CDR3 runs 13 residues. CDR1 and CDR2 from the germline V gene are SGHTS and YDEGEE. The CDR3 bases are TGTGCCAGCAGCTTGGCCGCGTCAGGAGGCGGATTTTTT. Protein: CASSLAASGGGFF.

Points on this clone: The same CDR3 is also encoded by other DNA sequences in this sample. The genes are TRBV5-6 and TRBJ1-2; the match to TRBD1 covers 9 bases. CDR1 SGHDT and CDR2 YYEEEE come from the germline V gene. The CDR3 covers 15 residues. After removal of 4 bases from V and 8 bases from J, the junction contained 12 bases not matched to a gene. CDR3 nucleotides: TGTGCCAGCAGCCAATGGGACAGGGAGGGTCAGGGCTACACCTTC. Amino acid sequence: CASSQWDREGQGYTF.

The chain joins TRBV6-6 to TRBJ1-5; D uncertain. Trimming cost V 8 bases and J 0 bases, with 14 bases left between them. Germline values: CDR1 MNHNY, CDR2 SVGAGI (reference sequence). The CDR3 extends over 15 amino acids. CDR3: CASFREGDSNQPQHF. The CDR3 DNA follows: TGTGCCAGCTTCCGGGAAGGAGATAGCAATCAGCCCCAGCATTTT.